The subject of this entry is one T cell receptor beta chain. This clonotype showed up many times. Its antigen is currently not known. No much larger clone is present one base from it, and per-base qualities are unavailable. These reads were obtained on an Illumina HiSeq 2500. Quantitative 5'-RACE with molecular barcodes was the method used to prepare the TCR beta libraries. The paper's data handling went like this. A new computational method based on a probabilistic model of VDJ rearrangement was used to identify disease-linked TCR variants. TCRdb applied fastp at Q25 and MiXCR to the public reads, then kept only in-frame beta chains. All rows with the same CDR3 protein become a single entry with the most common DNA and genes. The authors' filters were not applied to this entry. A total of about 130,000 distinct CDR3 sequences appear in this sample, around 9.3% of them only once. The ten top clones hold more than 3% of the sample.

Trimming takes 4 bases from V and 4 bases from J, and the germline ends sit 11 bases apart. Spanning cysteine to phenylalanine, the CDR3 consists of 13 amino acids. Only CDR3 DNA remains: 39 bases, in frame from the first base. Looking up the germline V gene yields CDR1 SGHTA and CDR2 FQGNSA. The data were obtained in a study of CD8 T cells in ankylosing spondylitis (dated by TCRdb to about 2017). About the full investigation: The study set out to find disease-linked TCR variants by profiling T cell receptor beta repertoires in ankylosing spondylitis patients and healthy donors. In total, the full study cohort was made up of 100 to 140 healthy donors and some 26 ankylosing spondylitis patients. Peripheral blood was sampled, and synovial fluid was also collected from ankylosing spondylitis patients. On the study overall, not on this receptor specifically: Blood from ankylosing spondylitis patients appeared to be characterized by a TCR beta motif composed of under ten highly homologous amino acid variants. The disease-linked clones were reported as significantly enriched in matched synovial fluid samples from ankylosing spondylitis patients. The disease-linked clones showed a CD8+ phenotype and occurred at relatively low frequencies in peripheral blood. Some motif variants had previously been reported in the synovial fluid and blood of reactive arthritis patients, which suggests shared mechanisms of disease initiation.

The V and J genes are TRBV7-2 and TRBJ2-7, with TRBD2 as a weak D call on 6 bases. The source is a male donor with ankylosing spondylitis or in good health (not recorded which). The specimen sequenced was blood, either unsorted or a sorted T cell fraction (not recorded which). The nucleotides are TGTGCCAGCAGCTCCTGGGGGAGGTACGAGCAGTACTTC. The encoded protein is CASSSWGRYEQYF.